This is a list of T cell receptor beta chains from one sample in a study of T cells after yellow fever vaccination. A single record per CDR3 protein comes from TCRdb applying MiXCR to the 5' RACE reads. The sample shows around 200,000 distinct CDR3 sequences, 9.5% to 12% of them seen only once. Here the sequenced sample was CD8+ T cells sorted from PBMCs, taken 15 days after the yellow fever booster vaccination. These receptors came from a man between 18 and 29 years old who received the YFV17D yellow fever vaccine. Both conserved end residues are part of each CDR3. D genes are given only for firm matches. Rows may omit the clone size; those that give it use once, few, many or a size class.

v_gene	abundance	j_gene	d_gene	CDR3nt	CDR3aa
TRBV7-3	many	TRBJ2-1	-	TGTGCCAGCTCACCAGGGCCGAGCTCCTACAATGAGCAGTTCTTC	CASSPGPSSYNEQFF
TRBV4-3	many	TRBJ2-7	TRBD1	TGCGCCAGCAGCCAAGACGGGGACAGCCGTTCCTACGAGCAGTACTTC	CASSQDGDSRSYEQYF
TRBV15	-	TRBJ2-7	-	TGTGCCACCAGCAGAGATGGGGGGACCGGCTACGAGCAGTACTTC	CATSRDGGTGYEQYF
TRBV6-5	few	TRBJ2-3	TRBD2	TGTGCCAGCAGCCACTCCGGGACTAGAACTACAGATACGCAGTATTTT	CASSHSGTRTTDTQYF
TRBV20-1	-	TRBJ2-1	-	TGCAGTGCTAGCACGGAAATCCATTACAATGAGCAGTTCTTC	CSASTEIHYNEQFF
TRBV7-9	-	TRBJ1-1	-	TGTGCCAGCAGCTCCGGGGCCCTTGGGTCTTTCTTT	CASSSGALGSFF
TRBV7-2	-	TRBJ2-1	TRBD2	TGTGCCAGCAGCTTATTCAATGCGGACGGGGGGTTACAGTTCTTC	CASSLFNADGGLQFF
TRBV10-2	few	TRBJ2-1	TRBD2	TGCGCCAGCAGTGATGCGGGGGGGCCTGGTGAGCAGTTCTTC	CASSDAGGPGEQFF
TRBV19	many	TRBJ2-1	TRBD2	TGTGCCAGTAGTCTGACTAGCGGAAATGAGCAGTTCTTC	CASSLTSGNEQFF
TRBV3-1	-	TRBJ2-1	-	TGTGCCAGCAGCCACATAGCAGGGGCCAATGAGCAGTTCTTC	CASSHIAGANEQFF
TRBV20-1	-	TRBJ1-6	-	TGCAGTGCTACGAGCGTGACATTCCTGCTCCCAGGTCCCCTCCACTTT	CSATSVTFLLPGPLHF
TRBV27	-	TRBJ2-7	TRBD1	TGTGCCAGCAGTCCCCTGGACAGGGCGACCTACGAGCAGTACTTC	CASSPLDRATYEQYF
TRBV6-1	-	TRBJ2-2	-	TGTGCCAGCCAGCCGTACGGGGAAGTCGGGGAGCTGTTTTTT	CASQPYGEVGELFF
TRBV4-3	-	TRBJ2-4	-	TGCGCCAGCAGCCAGGTCTCGACGGACGGAAAAAACATTCAGTACTTC	CASSQVSTDGKNIQYF
TRBV24-1	few	TRBJ2-3	TRBD1	TGTGCCACCAGTGGGTGGACAGGGCCTCCAGATACGCAGTATTTT	CATSGWTGPPDTQYF
TRBV10-2	few	TRBJ2-7	-	TGCGCCAACGGGTTCGGCTTCTCCTCCTACGAGCAGTACTTC	CANGFGFSSYEQYF
TRBV7-9	few	TRBJ2-1	-	TGTGCCAGCAGCTTAGGGGGGCTCGATGAGCAGTTCTTC	CASSLGGLDEQFF
TRBV7-9	many	TRBJ1-4	-	TGTGCCAGCAGCTTAGTGGTCCCAGATCCTTTACACCTTGCAACTAATGAAAAACTGTTTTTT	CASSLVVPDPLHLATNEKLFF
TRBV4-1	few	TRBJ2-7	TRBD1	TGCGCCAGCAGCCAAGATAGGGGACAGGGCTACGAGCAGTACTTC	CASSQDRGQGYEQYF
TRBV7-9	few	TRBJ2-1	TRBD2	TGTGCCAGCAGTCCACCTCTGTGGGGGGGGACCTACAATGAGCAGTTCTTC	CASSPPLWGGTYNEQFF
TRBV11-2	many	TRBJ2-4	TRBD2	TGTGCCAGCAGCTTAGATCGCGCTAGCGGGGGAGGAAACATTCAGTACTTC	CASSLDRASGGGNIQYF
TRBV5-1	few	TRBJ1-2	-	TGCGCCAGCAGCACAGAGCTCGTAAATGGCTACACCTTC	CASSTELVNGYTF
TRBV30	-	TRBJ1-1	-	TGTGCCTGGAGTGAGGCCGAATACACTGAAGCTTTCTTT	CAWSEAEYTEAFF
TRBV4-1	-	TRBJ1-1	-	TGCGCCAGCAGCCAAGTGCAGATGAACACTGAAGCTTTCTTT	CASSQVQMNTEAFF
TRBV15	few	TRBJ1-5	-	TGTGCCACCAGCAGTGGCAGATACAATCAGCCCCAGCATTTT	CATSSGRYNQPQHF
TRBV2	few	TRBJ2-7	-	TGTGCCAGCAGTGGGCTCCAGAATTACGAGCAGTACTTC	CASSGLQNYEQYF
TRBV4-3	-	TRBJ1-3	-	TGCGCCAGCAGCCAAGGTTTAGTGTCGGGGCCTGTGGATCCCATATATTTT	CASSQGLVSGPVDPIYF
TRBV3-1	few	TRBJ2-4	-	TGTGCCAGCAGCCCCGGAAGTCCAACGGAAAACATTCAGTACTTC	CASSPGSPTENIQYF
TRBV27	many	TRBJ2-1	TRBD1	TGTGCCAGCAGATGGACAGGGGGAAGCAATGAGCAGTTCTTC	CASRWTGGSNEQFF
TRBV20-1	few	TRBJ1-2	TRBD1	TGCAGTGCTAGAGATTCCGGGACAGGGAATTATGGCTACACCTTC	CSARDSGTGNYGYTF
TRBV7-6	-	TRBJ2-3	-	TGTGCCAGCAGCTTAAACGGGGGGCCCACAGATACGCAGTATTTT	CASSLNGGPTDTQYF
TRBV7-8	-	TRBJ2-7	-	TGTGCCAGCAGCCCCCAAATGGGCGTCCACGAGCAGTACTTC	CASSPQMGVHEQYF
TRBV21-1	-	TRBJ2-1	-	TGTGCCAGCAGCATTGGAAAGCAGTTCTTC	CASSIGKQFF
TRBV4-1	many	TRBJ2-1	-	TGCGCCAGCAGCTTGGGGGGCGCGTACAATGAGCAGTTCTTC	CASSLGGAYNEQFF
TRBV7-2	few	TRBJ1-2	-	TGTGCCAGCAGCTTAGTCAGGGGCGAGGGCTACACCTTC	CASSLVRGEGYTF
TRBV29-1	many	TRBJ2-7	-	TGCAGCGTTGAAGATGAAGCAGGGTCGGAGCAGTACTTC	CSVEDEAGSEQYF
TRBV24-1	-	TRBJ2-3	-	TGTGCCGCCAGGTATAGCGGTTACACAGATACGCAGTATTTT	CAARYSGYTDTQYF
TRBV20-1	few	TRBJ2-3	TRBD2	TGCAGTGCTAGAGATGTACGGGGGGGCGTCACAGATACGCAGTATTTT	CSARDVRGGVTDTQYF
TRBV20-1	-	TRBJ1-2	-	TGCAGTGCTGAGGACCCCGAGGTCTATGGCTACACCTTC	CSAEDPEVYGYTF
TRBV15	many	TRBJ2-1	-	TGTGCCACCAGCAGGATACGTTCGAGCTCCTACAATGAGCAGTTCTTC	CATSRIRSSSYNEQFF
TRBV7-9	-	TRBJ1-2	-	TGTGCCAGCAGCTCAGATGGGTCGTCAGGGCGGCCCGGCTATGGCTACACCTTC	CASSSDGSSGRPGYGYTF
TRBV7-9	few	TRBJ2-7	-	TGTGCCACAGAACTCCGAGGGGGCGAGCAGTACTTC	CATELRGGEQYF